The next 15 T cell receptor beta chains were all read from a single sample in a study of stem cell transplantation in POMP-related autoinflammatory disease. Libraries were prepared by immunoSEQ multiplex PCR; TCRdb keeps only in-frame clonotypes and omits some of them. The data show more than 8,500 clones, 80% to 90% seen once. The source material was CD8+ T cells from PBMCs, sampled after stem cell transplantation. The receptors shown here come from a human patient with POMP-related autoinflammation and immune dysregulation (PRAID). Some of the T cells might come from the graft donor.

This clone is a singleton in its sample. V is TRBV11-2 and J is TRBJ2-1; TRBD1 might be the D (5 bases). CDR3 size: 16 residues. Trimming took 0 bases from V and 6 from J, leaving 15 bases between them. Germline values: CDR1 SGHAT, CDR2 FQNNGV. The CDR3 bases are TGTGCCAGCAGCTTAGATCGGGCAGGGCGAGGCAATGAGCAGTTCTTC. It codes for CASSLDRAGRGNEQFF.

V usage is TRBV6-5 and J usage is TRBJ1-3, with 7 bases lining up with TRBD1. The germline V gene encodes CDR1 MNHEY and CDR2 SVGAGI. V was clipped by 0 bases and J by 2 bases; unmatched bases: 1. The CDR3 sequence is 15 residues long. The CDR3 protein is CASSYSDRAGNTIYF. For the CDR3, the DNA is TGTGCCAGCAGTTACTCTGACAGGGCTGGAAACACCATATATTTT.

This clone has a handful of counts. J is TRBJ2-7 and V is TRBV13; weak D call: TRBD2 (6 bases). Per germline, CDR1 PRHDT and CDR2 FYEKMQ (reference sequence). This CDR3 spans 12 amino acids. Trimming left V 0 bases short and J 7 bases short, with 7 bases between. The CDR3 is CASSLGAGEQYF. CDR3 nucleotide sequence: TGTGCCAGCAGCTTAGGGGCGGGGGAGCAGTACTTC.

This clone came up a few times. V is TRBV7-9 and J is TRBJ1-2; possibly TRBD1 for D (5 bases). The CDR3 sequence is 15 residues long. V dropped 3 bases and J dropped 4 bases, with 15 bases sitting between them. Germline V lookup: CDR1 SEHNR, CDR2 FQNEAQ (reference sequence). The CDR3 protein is CASSFPGTASYGYTF. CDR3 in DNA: TGTGCCAGCAGCTTTCCCGGGACGGCCTCCTATGGCTACACCTTC.

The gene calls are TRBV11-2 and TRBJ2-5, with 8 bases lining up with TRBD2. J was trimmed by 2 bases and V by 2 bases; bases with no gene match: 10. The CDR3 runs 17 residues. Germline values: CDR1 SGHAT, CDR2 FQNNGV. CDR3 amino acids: CASSLLASGRGQETQYF. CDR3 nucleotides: TGTGCCAGCAGCTTATTAGCCAGCGGGAGAGGGCAAGAGACCCAGTACTTC.

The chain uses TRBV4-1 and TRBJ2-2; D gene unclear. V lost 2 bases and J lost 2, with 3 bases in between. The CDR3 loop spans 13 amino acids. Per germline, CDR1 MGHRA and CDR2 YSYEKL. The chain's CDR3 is CASSQKNTGELFF. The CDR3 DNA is TGCGCCAGCAGCCAAAAAAACACCGGGGAGCTGTTTTTT.

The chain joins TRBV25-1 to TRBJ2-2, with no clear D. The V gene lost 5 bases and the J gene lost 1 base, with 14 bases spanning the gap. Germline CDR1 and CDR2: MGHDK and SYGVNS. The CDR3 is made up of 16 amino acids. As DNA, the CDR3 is TGTGCCAGCAGTTTAGAGGACCTCTTGAACACCGGGGAGCTGTTTTTT. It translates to CASSLEDLLNTGELFF.

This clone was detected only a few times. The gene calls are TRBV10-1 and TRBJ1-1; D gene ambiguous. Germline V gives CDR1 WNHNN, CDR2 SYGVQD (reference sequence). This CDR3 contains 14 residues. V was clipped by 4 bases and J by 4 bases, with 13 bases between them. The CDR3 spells CASSAPGLGTEAFF. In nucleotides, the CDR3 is TGCGCCAGCAGTGCACCGGGCCTAGGCACTGAAGCTTTCTTT.

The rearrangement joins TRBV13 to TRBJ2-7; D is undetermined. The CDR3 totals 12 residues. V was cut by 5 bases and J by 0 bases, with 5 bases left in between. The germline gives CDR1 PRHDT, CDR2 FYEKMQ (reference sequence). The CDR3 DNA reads TGTGCCAGCAGCCCCAGCTCCTACGAGCAGTACTTC. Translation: CASSPSSYEQYF.

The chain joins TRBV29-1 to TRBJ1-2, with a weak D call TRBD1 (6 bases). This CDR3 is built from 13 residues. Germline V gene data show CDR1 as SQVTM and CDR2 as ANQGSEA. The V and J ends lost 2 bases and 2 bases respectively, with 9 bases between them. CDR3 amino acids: CSVEQGSNYGYTF. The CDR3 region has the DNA TGCAGCGTTGAACAGGGGTCCAACTATGGCTACACCTTC.

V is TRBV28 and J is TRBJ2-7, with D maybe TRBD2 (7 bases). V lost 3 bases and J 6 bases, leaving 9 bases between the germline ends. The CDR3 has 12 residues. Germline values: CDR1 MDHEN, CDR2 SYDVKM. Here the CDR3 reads CASSLGGGEQYF. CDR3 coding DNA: TGTGCCAGCAGTTTGGGAGGGGGCGAGCAGTACTTC.

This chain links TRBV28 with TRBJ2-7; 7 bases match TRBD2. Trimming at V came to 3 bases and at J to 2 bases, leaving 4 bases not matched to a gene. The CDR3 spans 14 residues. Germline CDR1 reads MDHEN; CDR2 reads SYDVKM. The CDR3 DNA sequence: TGTGCCAGCAGTTTCATAGGACTAGCCTACGAGCAGTACTTC. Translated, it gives CASSFIGLAYEQYF.

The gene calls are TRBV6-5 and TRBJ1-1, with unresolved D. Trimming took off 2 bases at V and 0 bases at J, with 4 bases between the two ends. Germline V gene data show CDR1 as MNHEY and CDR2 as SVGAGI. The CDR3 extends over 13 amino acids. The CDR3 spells CASSYGMNTEAFF. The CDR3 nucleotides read TGTGCCAGCAGTTACGGGATGAACACTGAAGCTTTCTTT.

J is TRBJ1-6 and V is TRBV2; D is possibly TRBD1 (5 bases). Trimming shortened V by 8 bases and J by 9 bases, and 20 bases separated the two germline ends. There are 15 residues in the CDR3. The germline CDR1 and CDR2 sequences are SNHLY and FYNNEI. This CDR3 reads CASGKSGTTGSPLHF. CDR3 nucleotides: TGTGCCAGCGGGAAATCCGGGACCACTGGTTCACCCCTCCACTTT.

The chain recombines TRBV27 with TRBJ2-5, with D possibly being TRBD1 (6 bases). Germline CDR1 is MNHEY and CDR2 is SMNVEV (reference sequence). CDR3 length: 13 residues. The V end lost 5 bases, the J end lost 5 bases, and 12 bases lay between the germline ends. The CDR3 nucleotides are TGTGCCAGCAGTCTACAGGGTAGGGAGACCCAGTACTTC. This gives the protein CASSLQGRETQYF.